Sequencing of this T cell receptor beta chain was carried out in a study of lymphopenia after photon versus proton radiotherapy. The table came from immunoSEQ multiplex PCR; TCRdb's copy has only in-frame clones and leaves some out. Of 60,000 or so clones detected, 87% appear once; the ten largest clones hold roughly 13%. Findings and caveats of the study: Larger post-nadir TCR diversity loss correlated inversely with survival in deceased patients. Relative stability marked proton patients; photon patients lost diversity and naive cells.

As for this clone: What it recognizes is unknown.

There are 16 residues in the CDR3. The V segment lost 5 bases and the J segment 6 bases; nucleotides outside the gene matches: 14. Germline V gives CDR1 SGHTA, CDR2 FQGTGA. The sample was peripheral blood, taken from a patient treated with proton-based radiotherapy. The genes are TRBV7-3 and TRBJ1-2; 8 positions match TRBD1. The clonotype comes from a man aged 80 or over with esophageal cancer. The CDR3 loop is CASSPNRLTGVDGYTF. CDR3 nucleotide sequence: TGTGCCAGCAGCCCAAACCGGCTGACAGGGGTGGATGGCTACACCTTC.